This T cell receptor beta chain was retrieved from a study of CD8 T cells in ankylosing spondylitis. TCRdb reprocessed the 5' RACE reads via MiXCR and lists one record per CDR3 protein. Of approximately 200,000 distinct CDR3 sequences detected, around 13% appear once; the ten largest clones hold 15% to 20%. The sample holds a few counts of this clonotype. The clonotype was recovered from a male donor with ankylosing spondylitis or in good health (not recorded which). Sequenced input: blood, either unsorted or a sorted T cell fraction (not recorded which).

DNA of the CDR3: TGTGCCATCAGTGAGTCTTCGCCCTACGAGCAGTACTTC. Protein product: CAISESSPYEQYF. This chain connects TRBV10-3 to TRBJ2-7; D uncertain. The CDR3 length is 13 residues. Germline-derived CDR1 and CDR2 are ENHRY and SYGVKD. With 0 bases removed from V and 2 bases from J, the gap between germline ends came to 5 bases.